One sample yielded the 2 T cell receptor beta chains listed below, sequenced in a study of blood T cell repertoires in COVID-19. Profiling relied on immunoSEQ multiplex PCR, and the TCRdb table lists in-frame clones only, not all of them. Of fewer than 700,000 clones in the sample, approximately 91% were seen once. Sequenced input: peripheral blood. The receptors derive from a woman aged 45 to 65 with COVID-19, enrolled during active disease.

This chain joins TRBV10-3 and TRBJ2-3; no clear D. Germline V lookup: CDR1 ENHRY, CDR2 SYGVKD. The CDR3 runs to 13 residues. Trimming pared 4 bases from V and 5 bases from J, leaving 10 bases between. Written as DNA, the CDR3 is TGTGCCATCAGTGCCAATAGTGGAGATACGCAGTATTTT. Its translation is CAISANSGDTQYF.

The rearrangement links TRBV19 to TRBJ1-2; 9 positions match TRBD1. Losses at the gene ends were 6 bases for V and 0 bases for J; bases not matched to a gene: 5. Germline assignment: CDR1 LNHDA and CDR2 SQIVND (reference sequence). The CDR3 covers 15 residues. CDR3 sequence reads: CASRGQGNPNYGYTF. The CDR3 DNA sequence: TGTGCCAGTAGAGGACAGGGGAATCCTAACTATGGCTACACCTTC.